This paragraph reports one T cell receptor (beta chain). In the original processing: Filtering differed because ImmunoSEQ produced junction-only sequences that carried no quality scores. Sequenced by immunoSEQ multiplex PCR; TCRdb stores in-frame clones only, minus some. The V and J calls and clone size were taken over from that table, and D and trimming were inferred from the DNA. Of roughly 570,000 clones in the sample, 95% to 98% are singletons; the top ten hold around 0.3%. The data derive from a study of shared clonotypes between healthy human individuals. CD8 cells regarded as naive lacked CD45RO, were positively chosen for CCR7, and omitted terminally differentiated effector memory CD45RA+ cells. The V segment lost 4 bases and the J segment 2 bases; nucleotides outside the gene matches: 7. The CDR3 is 15 amino acids. Germline V gene sequence: CDR1 SGHVS, CDR2 FQNEAQ.

What was sequenced was naive CD8+ T cells sorted from blood. The chain has TRBV7-8 and TRBJ1-2; 7 nucleotides line up with TRBD1. The source of this sequence is a man aged 25-40 years in good health. The CDR3 nucleotides read TGTGCCAGCAGCTCCGTGGACAGGCGGAACTATGGCTACACCTTC. Translation gives CASSSVDRRNYGYTF.